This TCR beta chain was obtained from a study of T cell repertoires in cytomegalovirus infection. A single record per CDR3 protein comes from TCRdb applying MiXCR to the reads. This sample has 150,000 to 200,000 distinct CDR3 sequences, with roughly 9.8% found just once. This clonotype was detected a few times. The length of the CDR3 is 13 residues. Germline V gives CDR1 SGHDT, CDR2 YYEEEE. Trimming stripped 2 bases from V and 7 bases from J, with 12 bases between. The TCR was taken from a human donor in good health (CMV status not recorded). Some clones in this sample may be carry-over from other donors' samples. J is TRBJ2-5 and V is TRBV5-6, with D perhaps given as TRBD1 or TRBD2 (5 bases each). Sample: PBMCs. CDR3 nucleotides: TGTGCCAGCAGCTTCGGGACGCTGGGGACCCAGTACTTC. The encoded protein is CASSFGTLGTQYF.